The 3 T cell receptor beta chains presented below share a single source sample, sequenced in a study of CD8+CD57+ T cells in acquired aplastic anemia. Profiling of TCR beta VDJ combinations and CDR3 sequences used genomic DNA as template. TCRdb fed the reads into MiXCR, producing one record per CDR3 protein. The data hold around 200,000 distinct CDR3 sequences, with over 60% observed a single time. The specimen sequenced was sorted CD4+, CD8+, or CD8+CD57+ T cells (not recorded which) from PBMCs. These receptor sequences come from a human donor in good health.

The chain uses TRBV6-1 and TRBJ1-2, with D perhaps TRBD1 (5 bases). CDR1 and CDR2 from the germline V gene are MNHNS and SASEGT. Trimming took off 6 bases at V and 2 bases at J, with 13 bases between the two ends. The CDR3 runs to 14 residues. CDR3 sequence reads: CASRTEAGNYGYTF. The CDR3, as DNA: TGTGCCAGCAGGACAGAGGCTGGCAACTATGGCTACACCTTC.

This clonotype was seen only once. This sequence joins TRBV19 and TRBJ1-1, with D perhaps matching TRBD1 (5 bases). The CDR3 runs to 14 residues. CDR1 and CDR2 (germline): LNHDA, SQIVND (reference sequence). Trimming took 5 bases from V and 4 from J, leaving 14 bases between them. The CDR3 is CASSPGPTGTEAFF. The CDR3 region has the DNA TGTGCCAGTAGTCCGGGACCGACGGGCACTGAAGCTTTCTTT.

The sample holds many counts of this clonotype. This sequence joins TRBV19 and TRBJ1-1; 7 bases agree with TRBD1. J was trimmed by 5 bases and V by 1 base; bases with no gene match: 4. CDR3 length: 14 residues. Germline CDR1 reads LNHDA; CDR2 reads SQIVND (reference sequence). The CDR3, as DNA: TGTGCCAGTAGTATAGTTTACAGGGGAACTGAAGCTTTCTTT. Translating it yields CASSIVYRGTEAFF.